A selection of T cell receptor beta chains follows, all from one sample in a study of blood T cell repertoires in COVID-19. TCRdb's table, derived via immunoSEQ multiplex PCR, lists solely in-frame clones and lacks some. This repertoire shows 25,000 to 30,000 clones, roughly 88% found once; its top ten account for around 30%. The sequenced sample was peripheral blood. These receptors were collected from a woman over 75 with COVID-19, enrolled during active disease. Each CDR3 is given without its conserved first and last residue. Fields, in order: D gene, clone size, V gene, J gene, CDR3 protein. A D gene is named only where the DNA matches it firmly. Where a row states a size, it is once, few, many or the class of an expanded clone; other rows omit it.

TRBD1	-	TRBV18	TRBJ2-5	ASSPRRPRDRVETQY
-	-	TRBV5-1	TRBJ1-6	ASSLGLGESPLH
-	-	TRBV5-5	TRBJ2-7	ASRRDYEQY
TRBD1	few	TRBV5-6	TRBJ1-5	ASSGTGTNQPQH
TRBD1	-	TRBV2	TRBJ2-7	ASSNQGANSEQY
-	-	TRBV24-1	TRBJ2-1	ATSDSRVNEQF
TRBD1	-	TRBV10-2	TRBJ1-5	ASRSGTGSNQPQH
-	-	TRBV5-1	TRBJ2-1	ASSLKGGFISEQF
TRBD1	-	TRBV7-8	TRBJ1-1	ASSLEGRTGTRNTEAF
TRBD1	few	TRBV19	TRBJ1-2	ASSIDGTAYGYT
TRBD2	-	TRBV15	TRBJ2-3	ATSMRGADTQY
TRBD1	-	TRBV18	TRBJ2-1	ASSPNRGNEQF
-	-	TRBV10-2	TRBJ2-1	ASSESALWGGGEQF
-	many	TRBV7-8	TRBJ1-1	ASSQGAAEAF
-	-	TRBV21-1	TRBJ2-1	ASSGRHHSDNEQF
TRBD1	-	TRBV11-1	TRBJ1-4	ASSLTGVTNEKLF
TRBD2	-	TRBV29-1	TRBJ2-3	SVTGTSGTSTDTQY
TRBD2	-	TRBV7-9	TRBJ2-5	ASSLKGGGREETQY
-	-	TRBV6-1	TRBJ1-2	ASSEVGGPIGGYT
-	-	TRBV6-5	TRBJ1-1	ASSYSEAAQAF
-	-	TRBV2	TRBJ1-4	ASRGDRSTGEKLF
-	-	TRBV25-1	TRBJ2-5	ASSESRLQETQY
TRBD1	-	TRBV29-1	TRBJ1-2	SVEPRGTGEGYT
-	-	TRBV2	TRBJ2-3	ASSEGPDTQY
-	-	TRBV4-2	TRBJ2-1	ASSQRGRGAVSSYNEQF
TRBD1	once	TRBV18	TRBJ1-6	ASSPLMGQGNSPLH
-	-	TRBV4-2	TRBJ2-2	ASSQEGGNTGELF
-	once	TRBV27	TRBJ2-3	ASSTPRSEGGDTQY
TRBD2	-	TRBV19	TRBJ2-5	ASSLRLAGVETQY
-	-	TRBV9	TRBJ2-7	ASSVEGAGSHEQY
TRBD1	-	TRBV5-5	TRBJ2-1	ASIRSGQGFNEQF
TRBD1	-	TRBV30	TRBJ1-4	AWRDRDEKLF
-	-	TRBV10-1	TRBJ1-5	ASSEIRGNQPQH
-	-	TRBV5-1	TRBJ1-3	ASRLDTSSGNTIY
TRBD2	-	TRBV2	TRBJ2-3	ASSVPAGGHPLSTDTQY
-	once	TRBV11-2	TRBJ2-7	ASSSSDGFTYEQY
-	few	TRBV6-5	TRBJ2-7	ASSYRDIGTYEQY